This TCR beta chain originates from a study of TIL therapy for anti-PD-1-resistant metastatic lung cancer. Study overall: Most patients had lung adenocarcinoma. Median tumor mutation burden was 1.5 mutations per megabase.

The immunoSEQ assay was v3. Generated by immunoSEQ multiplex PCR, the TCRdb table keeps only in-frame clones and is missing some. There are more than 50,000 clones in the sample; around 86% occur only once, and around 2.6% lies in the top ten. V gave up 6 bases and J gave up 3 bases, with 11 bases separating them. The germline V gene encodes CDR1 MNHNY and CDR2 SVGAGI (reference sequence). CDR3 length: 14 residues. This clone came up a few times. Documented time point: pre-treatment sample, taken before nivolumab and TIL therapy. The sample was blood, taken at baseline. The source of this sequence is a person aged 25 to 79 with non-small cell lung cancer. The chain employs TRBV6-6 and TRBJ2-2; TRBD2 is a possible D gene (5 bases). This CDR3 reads CASRTTGDTGELFF. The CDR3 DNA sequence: TGTGCCAGCAGGACTACCGGGGACACCGGGGAGCTGTTTTTT.